This T cell receptor (beta chain) emerged from a study of blood T cell repertoires in COVID-19. Study context: Specimens from acute and convalescent COVID-19 originated in the United States, Italy and Spain. T cells, B-cell-depleted T cells, or PBMCs supplied cDNA or gDNA.

The CDR3 has 11 amino acids. Trimming cost V 7 bases and J 8 bases, with 12 bases left between them. CDR1 SGHRS and CDR2 YFSETQ come from the germline V gene. In the original workflow: Amplification with reference gene primers provided the estimates of nucleated cell counts. The protocol was immunoSEQ multiplex PCR, while the TCRdb copy is restricted to in-frame clones and leaves out a portion. Clonal size and the V and J genes are those of that table, whereas D and trimming came from the DNA. This sample has approximately 160,000 clones, with roughly 83% found just once. The sequence came from a woman between 55 and 75 years old with acute or convalescent COVID-19. The source material was peripheral blood. The chain carries TRBV5-1 and TRBJ1-1, with D perhaps matching TRBD1 (6 bases). The CDR3 here is CASRSDREAFF. CDR3 bases: TGCGCCAGCCGCAGCGACAGGGAAGCTTTCTTT.